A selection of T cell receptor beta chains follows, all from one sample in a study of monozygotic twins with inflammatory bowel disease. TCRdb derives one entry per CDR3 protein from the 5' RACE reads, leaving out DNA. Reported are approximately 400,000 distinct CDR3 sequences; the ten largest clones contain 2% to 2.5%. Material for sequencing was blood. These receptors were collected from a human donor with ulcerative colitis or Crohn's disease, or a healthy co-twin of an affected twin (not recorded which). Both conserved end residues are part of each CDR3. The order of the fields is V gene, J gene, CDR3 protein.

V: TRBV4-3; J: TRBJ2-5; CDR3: CASSLLGGGQETQYF
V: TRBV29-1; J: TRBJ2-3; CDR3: CSVGQGTDTQYF
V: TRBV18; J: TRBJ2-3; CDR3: CASSLRLGSPDTQYF
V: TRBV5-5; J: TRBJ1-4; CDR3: CASSSRGRQEKLFF
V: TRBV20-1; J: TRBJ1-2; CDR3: CSAPGQGLSYTF
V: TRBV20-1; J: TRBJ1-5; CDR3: CSAKTRQGAFQPQHF
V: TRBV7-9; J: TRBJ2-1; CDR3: CASSQSGRSQFF
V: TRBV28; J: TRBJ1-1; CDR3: CASSLPGEGFTEAFF
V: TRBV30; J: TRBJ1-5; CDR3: CAWTGTDLDQPQHF
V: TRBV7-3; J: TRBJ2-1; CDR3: CASSLGINEQFF
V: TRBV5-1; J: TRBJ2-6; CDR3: CASSQGLPGANVLTF
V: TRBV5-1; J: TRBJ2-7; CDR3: CASSLEGFKVLYEQYF
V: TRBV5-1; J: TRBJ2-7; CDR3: CASSLTGTGDGEQYF
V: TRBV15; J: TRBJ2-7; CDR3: CATSRDPDSSYEQYF
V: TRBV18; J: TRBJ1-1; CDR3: CASSPGPRTGLNTEAFF
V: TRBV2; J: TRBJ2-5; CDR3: CASSAGTGPEDQYF
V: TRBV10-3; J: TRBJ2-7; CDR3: CAISEGYRTYEQYF
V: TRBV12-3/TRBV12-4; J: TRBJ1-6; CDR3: CASSTRGNSPLHF
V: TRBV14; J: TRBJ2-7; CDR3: CASSQDRRWPYEQYF
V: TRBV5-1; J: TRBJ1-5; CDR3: CASSLDAGMNQPQHF
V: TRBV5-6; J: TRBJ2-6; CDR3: CASSLGGTSGANVLTF
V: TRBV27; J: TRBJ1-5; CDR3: CASTPRQGSNQPQHF
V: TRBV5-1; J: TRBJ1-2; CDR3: CASSLAGLGQGSHGYTF
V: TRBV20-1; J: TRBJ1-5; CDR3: CSAKATNQPQHF
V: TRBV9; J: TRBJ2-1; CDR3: CASSVERRGYNEQFF
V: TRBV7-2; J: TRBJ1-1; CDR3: CASSLERRVSMNTEAFF
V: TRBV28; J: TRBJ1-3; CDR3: CAGTGRLSGNTIYF
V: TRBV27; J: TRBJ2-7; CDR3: CASSGLGLAASYEQYF
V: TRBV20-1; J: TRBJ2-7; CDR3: CSARRLAGTSYEQYF
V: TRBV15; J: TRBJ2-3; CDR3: CATSREADTQYF
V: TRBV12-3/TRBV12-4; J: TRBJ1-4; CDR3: CASSSNGRILFF
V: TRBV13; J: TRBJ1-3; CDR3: CASSPPDRARNTIYF
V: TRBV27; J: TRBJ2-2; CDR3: CASSLSPVNTGELFF
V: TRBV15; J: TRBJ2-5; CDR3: CATSTRALAGVETQYF
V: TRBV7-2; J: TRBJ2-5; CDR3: CASSLTGRGLQETQYF
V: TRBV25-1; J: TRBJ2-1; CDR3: CASSELGIGSYNEQFF
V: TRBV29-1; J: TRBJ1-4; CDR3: CSVGSGEKLFF
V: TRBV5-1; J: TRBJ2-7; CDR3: CASSLKGSGAPIPTEQYF
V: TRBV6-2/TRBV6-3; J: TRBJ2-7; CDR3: CASSPPSGAAYEQYF
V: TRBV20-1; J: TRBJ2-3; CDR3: CSASILAATDTQYF